This TCR beta chain was captured by sequencing in a study of a mutant IDH1 vaccine in newly diagnosed glioma. Data came from immunoSEQ multiplex PCR; TCRdb stores just in-frame clones and leaves some out. The data contain about 60,000 clones, approximately 84% of them singletons. Points on this clone: Its target is unknown.

CDR3 size: 17 residues. V was pared by 4 bases and J by 3 bases, with 15 bases of the junction left unmatched. CDR1 LGHNA and CDR2 YSLEER come from the germline V gene. Noted time point: week 23, last vaccination. The investigators gave 300 ug of mutant IDH1 20-mer peptide in each vaccine dose, together with topical imiquimod. The starting material was PBMCs, obtained from a glioma patient whose treatment included an IDH1 peptide vaccine. This rearrangement joins TRBV4-3 to TRBJ2-7, with 7 bases identical to TRBD1. The sequence derives from a man aged 18 to 35 with glioma. The CDR3 nucleotides are TGCGCCAGCAGCCGAAAAGAGAGGTCGGGACAGCTCTACGAGCAGTACTTC. Protein product: CASSRKERSGQLYEQYF.